These 32 T cell receptor beta chains were all obtained from the same sample, sequenced in a study of blood T cells in healthy people across ages. A second PCR of 7 to 11 cycles used a sample-barcoded 5' primer and a J-beta primer mix. One entry per CDR3 protein results from TCRdb running MiXCR on the 5' RACE reads. Of approximately 940,000 distinct CDR3 sequences listed, under 50% are singletons. The sequenced material came from blood. These receptors came from a man aged 25 to 40 in good health.

The chain uses TRBV12-3 or TRBV12-4 and TRBJ2-2; no clear D. This CDR3 is 13 amino acids long. V lost 6 bases, J lost 1 base, and 6 bases lay in between. DNA of the CDR3: TGTGCCAGCAGCCGGATGAACACCGGGGAGCTGTTTTTT. Translated: CASSRMNTGELFF.

This clonotype was seen a few times. The chain combines TRBV20-1 with TRBJ2-7; 9 bases are a match to TRBD2. CDR3 length: 14 amino acids. The J segment lost 1 base and the V segment lost 3 bases, leaving 4 bases of the junction unmatched. From germline, CDR1 is DFQATT and CDR2 SNEGSKA (reference sequence). The CDR3 nucleotides are TGCAGTGCTAGGGGTCTAGCGGGATCCTACGAGCAGTACTTC. This codes for CSARGLAGSYEQYF.

The chain has TRBV6-6 and TRBJ2-5; 7 positions match TRBD1. J was trimmed by 3 bases and V by 2 bases; bases with no gene match: 9. Germline CDR1 reads MNHNY; CDR2 reads SVGAGI (reference sequence). The CDR3 totals 16 residues. The CDR3 nucleotides read TGTGCCAGCAGTTACGCAGACAGGGCCAGAAAAGAGACCCAGTACTTC. This sequence encodes CASSYADRARKETQYF.

This clonotype was seen a handful of times. This chain links TRBV13 with TRBJ1-2; D is ambiguous. This CDR3 region has 17 residues. Germline CDR1 PRHDT, CDR2 FYEKMQ (reference sequence). Trimming stripped 2 bases from V and 4 bases from J, with 20 bases between. Here the CDR3 reads CASSLPSLGSASYGYTF. CDR3 DNA: TGTGCCAGCAGCTTACCTTCATTAGGCAGTGCCAGCTATGGCTACACCTTC.

This chain links TRBV4-3 with TRBJ1-4; the D gene is possibly TRBD1 (6 bases). The CDR3 has 17 amino acids. CDR1 is LGHNA, CDR2 YSLEER, per germline. V lost 0 bases and J 8 bases, leaving 19 bases between the germline ends. CDR3 in DNA: TGCGCCAGCAGCCAAGATCCTTTGACAGGTGTCGGGGAAAAACTGTTTTTT. Protein sequence: CASSQDPLTGVGEKLFF.

This chain connects TRBV18 to TRBJ2-3; 8 bases fit TRBD1. CDR1 and CDR2 (germline): KGHSH, LQKENI. V lost 2 bases, J lost 2 bases, and 6 bases stayed unmatched. CDR3 length: 16 amino acids. CDR3 in DNA: TGTGCCAGCTCACCATACGCGACAGGGGTCACAGATACGCAGTATTTT. Translated: CASSPYATGVTDTQYF.

This chain joins TRBV20-1 and TRBJ2-4; 9 nucleotides agree with TRBD1. This CDR3 contains 15 residues. Germline-derived CDR1 and CDR2 are DFQATT and SNEGSKA (reference sequence). J lost 1 base, V lost 5 bases, and 6 bases had no gene match. The CDR3 nucleotides read TGCAGTGCTGTACCGGGACAGGGTGCCAAAAACATTCAGTACTTC. Its protein product is CSAVPGQGAKNIQYF.

This chain connects TRBV28 to TRBJ2-4; D remains unclear. The J call is uncertain, as TRBJ2-5 better fits the DNA end. The CDR3 runs 14 residues. Germline V gene data show CDR1 as MDHEN and CDR2 as SYDVKM. The CDR3, as DNA: TGTGCCAGCAGTTTAGGGGAAGGAGAAGAGACCCAGTACTTC. Amino acid sequence: CASSLGEGEETQYF.

The chain has TRBV20-1 and TRBJ1-2; the D gene is possibly TRBD1 (6 bases). In germline, CDR1 is DFQATT, CDR2 SNEGSKA (reference sequence). The CDR3 length is 16 residues. The ends were cut back, 4 bases at V and 1 base at J, with 19 bases in the middle. CDR3 sequence (DNA): TGCAGTGCTACCAAAGTGGCGGAGGGGGGTAACTATGGCTACACCTTC. Translating gives CSATKVAEGGNYGYTF.

The chain has TRBV11-2 and TRBJ2-1; TRBD2 aligns across 12 bases. The last part of the DNA fits TRBJ2-7 better; the J call may be wrong. The CDR3 covers 15 residues. Germline V gives CDR1 SGHAT, CDR2 FQNNGV. CDR3 bases: TGTGCCAGCAGCTTAGAACTAGCGGGGGGCGGTGAGCAGTACTTC. This encodes CASSLELAGGGEQYF.

This clonotype was recorded a few times. The V gene is TRBV6-1, the J gene TRBJ2-4; 10 bases are shared with TRBD1. Per the germline V gene, CDR1 is MNHNS and CDR2 is SASEGT. With 0 bases clipped from V and 6 bases from J, the junction kept 5 bases outside the gene matches. This CDR3 comprises 16 residues. As DNA, the CDR3 is TGTGCCAGCAGTGAAGCGCTAGGACAGGGGGGAAACATTCAGTACTTC. Translation gives CASSEALGQGGNIQYF.

This chain joins TRBV4-1 and TRBJ2-7; TRBD1 agrees at 8 bases. The CDR3 runs 15 residues. J lost 6 bases, V lost 3 bases, and 10 bases had no gene match. CDR1 and CDR2 (germline): MGHRA, YSYEKL. CDR3 sequence: CASSQLRDRRLEQYF. In nucleotides, the CDR3 is TGCGCCAGCAGCCAGCTCCGGGACAGGAGGCTCGAGCAGTACTTC.

The genes are TRBV7-8 and TRBJ1-2; D remains unclear. Trimming cost V 5 bases and J 8 bases, with 18 bases left between them. The CDR3 has 14 amino acids. In germline, CDR1 is SGHVS, CDR2 FQNEAQ. CDR3 DNA sequence: TGTGCCAGCAGCCTGGACGGCAAGAGAAAAGGCTACACCTTC. Residues: CASSLDGKRKGYTF.

This chain uses TRBV4-1 with TRBJ2-3; D may match TRBD1 or TRBD2 (7 bases each). Germline CDR1 MGHRA, CDR2 YSYEKL. V gave up 0 bases and J gave up 3 bases, with 16 bases separating them. The CDR3 loop spans 17 amino acids. In DNA, the CDR3 is TGCGCCAGCAGCCAAGATGGAGGGAGGGGGCGGACAGATACGCAGTATTTT. It translates to CASSQDGGRGRTDTQYF.

This chain joins TRBV10-3 and TRBJ1-2; perhaps TRBD1 as D (5 bases). Trimming cost V 0 bases and J 5 bases, with 13 bases left between them. Germline CDR1 reads ENHRY; CDR2 reads SYGVKD. The CDR3 has 15 residues. CDR3 in DNA: TGTGCCATCAGTGAGTCCGCAGGGATAACTTATGGCTACACCTTC. Residues: CAISESAGITYGYTF.

CDR3 sequence (DNA): TGTGCCAGCAGCGTAGGCACCGATTTGGATACGCAGTATTTT. This sequence encodes CASSVGTDLDTQYF. The V gene is TRBV9, the J gene TRBJ2-3; D uncertain. Germline-derived CDR1 and CDR2 are SGDLS and YYNGEE. Trimming pared 0 bases from V and 6 bases from J, leaving 11 bases between. The CDR3 has 14 residues.

This clonotype appeared a few times. The CDR3 region has the DNA TGTGCCAGCAATCAGCAGGCAGGGTCAGATACGCAGTATTTT. This gives the protein CASNQQAGSDTQYF. The J gene is TRBJ2-3, the V gene TRBV28; tentative D call: TRBD1 (5 bases). V lost 7 bases, J lost 4 bases, and 15 bases lay in between. The CDR3 covers 14 residues. The germline gives CDR1 MDHEN, CDR2 SYDVKM. Variable domain in full (rest from reference TRBV28 and TRBJ2-3): DVKVTQSSRYLVKRTGEKVFLECVQDMDHENMFWYRQDPGLGLRLIYFSYDVKMKEKGDIPEGYSVSREKKERFSLILESASTNQTSMYLCASNQQAGSDTQYFGPGTRLTVL.

The chain joins TRBV3-1 to TRBJ2-3, with D possibly called TRBD1 or TRBD2 (5 bases each). V was trimmed by 0 bases and J by 2 bases, leaving 12 bases between them. The CDR3 is 16 amino acids. In germline, CDR1 is LGHDT, CDR2 YNNKEL (reference sequence). The CDR3 sequence: CASSQDLIGTTDTQYF. The CDR3 DNA sequence: TGTGCCAGCAGCCAAGATCTGATAGGGACCACAGATACGCAGTATTTT.

V gene TRBV12-3 or TRBV12-4 combines with J gene TRBJ1-5, with D possibly TRBD1 on 6 matching bases. The V end lost 4 bases, the J end lost 3 bases, and 10 bases lay between the germline ends. The CDR3 is 14 amino acids. CDR3 amino acids: CASSYRADNQPQHF. The CDR3 nucleotides read TGTGCCAGCAGTTACAGGGCGGACAATCAGCCCCAGCATTTT.

This clonotype showed up many times. The gene calls are TRBV11-2 and TRBJ2-2; a possible D gene is TRBD1 (6 bases). This CDR3 is 15 amino acids long. The germline gives CDR1 SGHAT, CDR2 FQNNGV. V was clipped by 5 bases and J by 1 base, with 11 bases between them. The CDR3 protein is CASSPRTENTGELFF. DNA of the CDR3: TGTGCCAGCAGCCCCCGGACAGAGAACACCGGGGAGCTGTTTTTT.

The V gene is TRBV20-1, the J gene TRBJ1-1; D perhaps matches TRBD1 (5 bases). Per the germline V gene, CDR1 is DFQATT and CDR2 is SNEGSKA (reference sequence). The ends were cut back, 5 bases at V and 5 bases at J, with 15 bases in the middle. CDR3 size: 13 residues. The CDR3 loop reads CSAFGTPGTEAFF. The CDR3 coding sequence is TGCAGTGCTTTCGGGACTCCTGGAACTGAAGCTTTCTTT.

The chain recombines TRBV25-1 with TRBJ2-7; weak D call: TRBD2 (5 bases). TRBJ2-4 explains the end of the DNA better; the J call may be wrong. Per the germline V gene, CDR1 is MGHDK and CDR2 is SYGVNS. The CDR3 covers 15 residues. The CDR3 nucleotides read TGTGCCAGCAGTGAAACACGCGGGCCCAATGACATTCAGTACTTC. Translated: CASSETRGPNDIQYF.

The chain recombines TRBV14 with TRBJ1-2; no clear D. The CDR3 is made up of 13 amino acids. Trimming stripped 1 base from V and 7 bases from J, with 10 bases between. Germline assignment: CDR1 SGHDN and CDR2 FVKESK. In DNA, the CDR3 is TGTGCCAGCAGCCAAGTTCAAAGAGGTGGCTACACCTTC. Its translation: CASSQVQRGGYTF.

The chain employs TRBV29-1 and TRBJ1-2; 8 nucleotides align to TRBD1. This CDR3 is built from 12 residues. Trimming took 7 bases from V and 8 from J; bases not matched to a gene: 9. Germline lookup yields CDR1 SQVTM and CDR2 ANQGSEA. The CDR3 is CSALLTGVGYTF. The CDR3 nucleotides read TGCAGCGCTCTCTTGACAGGGGTCGGCTACACCTTC. Full variable domain (rest looked up from reference TRBV29-1 and TRBJ1-2): SAVISQKPSRDICQRGTSLTIQCQVDSQVTMMFWYRQQPGQSLTLIATANQGSEATYESGFVIDKFPISRPNLTFSTLTVSNMSPEDSSIYLCSALLTGVGYTFGSGTRLTVV.

This clonotype appeared once. The rearrangement links TRBV5-5 to TRBJ1-1, with D hard to call. Germline CDR1 SGHKS, CDR2 YYEKEE (reference sequence). V was clipped by 3 bases and J by 0 bases, with 12 bases between them. The length of the CDR3 is 15 residues. The CDR3: CASSSRLNMNTEAFF. The CDR3 bases are TGTGCCAGCAGCTCCAGACTGAACATGAACACTGAAGCTTTCTTT.

The rearrangement joins TRBV20-1 to TRBJ2-2; 7 nucleotides match TRBD2. Germline V lookup: CDR1 DFQATT, CDR2 SNEGSKA (reference sequence). V was pared by 7 bases and J by 1 base, with 3 bases of the junction left unmatched. The CDR3 totals 13 residues. The CDR3 region is CSGSGENTGELFF. The CDR3 nucleotides read TGCAGTGGCAGCGGGGAGAACACCGGGGAGCTGTTTTTT.

This clonotype was detected ten times or more. This chain connects TRBV27 to TRBJ1-5; no reliable D call. CDR3 size: 14 residues. In germline, CDR1 is MNHEY, CDR2 SMNVEV (reference sequence). V shed 6 bases and J shed 6 bases, with 15 bases lying between them. CDR3 nucleotide sequence: TGTGCCAGCAGCCCCTTTGGGTCTGGTCAGCCCCAGCATTTT. Protein: CASSPFGSGQPQHF.

This clonotype has a handful of counts. V usage is TRBV11-2 and J usage is TRBJ2-7; TRBD2 is a possible D gene (5 bases). This CDR3 region has 14 residues. The ends were cut back, 1 base at V and 6 bases at J, with 13 bases in the middle. In germline, CDR1 is SGHAT, CDR2 FQNNGV. The CDR3 sequence: CASSLAGSKGEQYF. CDR3 sequence (DNA): TGTGCCAGCAGCTTAGCGGGGTCTAAGGGCGAGCAGTACTTC.

This sequence joins TRBV6-5 and TRBJ1-2; D perhaps matches TRBD1 (6 bases). The CDR3 runs 15 residues. V lost 5 bases and J 4 bases, leaving 17 bases between the germline ends. Germline CDR1 and CDR2: MNHEY and SVGAGI. CDR3 nucleotides: TGTGCCAGCAGTCGACAGGCCAATCTGGGCTATGGCTACACCTTC. This sequence encodes CASSRQANLGYGYTF.

The chain has TRBV7-9 and TRBJ2-7; 10 bases are shared with TRBD1. The CDR3 extends over 17 amino acids. J was trimmed by 4 bases and V by 2 bases; bases with no gene match: 11. CDR1 and CDR2 (germline): SEHNR, FQNEAQ (reference sequence). The CDR3 sequence: CASSLPTGRQGAYEQYF. The CDR3 DNA reads as TGTGCCAGCAGCTTACCAACTGGGAGACAGGGGGCATACGAGCAGTACTTC.

This clonotype was seen a handful of times. The J gene is TRBJ1-5, the V gene TRBV29-1; D call uncertain. V shed 6 bases and J shed 2 bases, with 17 bases lying between them. Per the germline V gene, CDR1 is SQVTM and CDR2 is ANQGSEA. The CDR3 consists of 15 residues. The CDR3 region has the DNA TGCAGCGTCACAACGGACGGCCCCGGCAATCAGCCCCAGCATTTT. Amino acid sequence: CSVTTDGPGNQPQHF.

The chain is built from TRBV20-1 and TRBJ2-2; TRBD2 matches at 9 bases. Germline V gene lookup returns CDR1 DFQATT and CDR2 SNEGSKA (reference sequence). J lost 2 bases, V lost 6 bases, and 7 bases had no gene match. CDR3 length equals 15 residues. This CDR3 is CSASRAGGNTGELFF. The CDR3 DNA reads TGCAGTGCAAGCCGAGCGGGGGGTAACACCGGGGAGCTGTTTTTT.